The 9 T cell receptor beta chains presented below share a single source sample, sequenced in a study of human T cells and chemical hapten exposure. Time point defined: pre-sensitization, week 0. Documented treatment: therapeutic diphenylcyclopropenone sensitization with weekly scalp DPC. TCRdb re-derived calls from the RACE reads in MiXCR, one entry per CDR3 protein. There are more than 250,000 distinct CDR3 sequences in the sample; more than 6.5% occur only once, and approximately 2.2% lies in the top ten. Specimen: whole blood, collected in connection with sensitization to the hapten diphenylcyclopropenone (DPC). The receptor source for this set is a woman aged 40 to 55 with alopecia areata. Some clones in this sample may be carry-over from other donors' samples.

This clonotype was recorded many times. The gene calls are TRBV7-6 and TRBJ2-5; 11 nucleotides align to TRBD2. The trim removed 5 bases at V and 1 base at J, leaving 6 bases unmatched. Looked up from germline, CDR1 is SGHVS and CDR2 is FNYEAQ. The CDR3 spans 16 residues. Here the CDR3 reads CASSQGTSGLQETQYF. In DNA, the CDR3 is TGTGCCAGCAGCCAAGGGACTAGCGGACTCCAAGAGACCCAGTACTTC.

The rearrangement uses TRBV28 and TRBJ2-7; 11 bases are shared with TRBD1. This CDR3 comprises 19 residues. Germline V gene lookup returns CDR1 MDHEN and CDR2 SYDVKM. Unmatched junction bases numbered 16, after V lost 6 bases and J lost 0 bases. DNA of the CDR3: TGTGCCAGCAGCTCTGACAGGACAGGGGGCTCCTATAGCTCCTACGAGCAGTACTTC. Its protein is CASSSDRTGGSYSSYEQYF.

In its sample, this clonotype was seen many times. The chain uses TRBV12-3 or TRBV12-4 and TRBJ2-6; D is ambiguous. Trimming left V 2 bases short and J 0 bases short, with 5 bases between. CDR3 size: 15 residues. The CDR3 DNA sequence: TGTGCCAGCAGTTTACAGTCCTCTGGGGCCAACGTCCTGACTTTC. This codes for CASSLQSSGANVLTF.

This clonotype was seen ten or more times. The J gene is TRBJ2-4, the V gene TRBV29-1, with D perhaps matching TRBD1 (6 bases). The CDR3 is 10 residues long. Trimming took off 6 bases at V and 6 bases at J, with 6 bases between the two ends. Looked up from germline, CDR1 is SQVTM and CDR2 is ANQGSEA. CDR3 sequence: CSVQGNIQYF. CDR3 DNA: TGCAGCGTACAGGGAAACATTCAGTACTTC.

The chain links TRBV11-1 to TRBJ2-7; D unresolved. V was clipped by 1 base and J by 3 bases, with 7 bases between them. From germline, CDR1 is SGHAT and CDR2 FQDESV (reference sequence). The CDR3 has 13 residues. The DNA for the CDR3 is TGTGCCAGCAGCTTAGTGGGCAACTACGAGCAGTACTTC. It yields the protein CASSLVGNYEQYF.

This clonotype was observed a few times. J is TRBJ2-3 and V is TRBV7-2; D possibly corresponds to TRBD2 (6 bases). This CDR3 is 15 amino acids long. CDR1 is SGHTA and CDR2 is FQGNSA in the germline V gene. V lost 1 base and J lost 4, with 12 bases in between. In nucleotides, the CDR3 is TGTGCCAGCAGCTTAGTTTCGGGAGCTGCAGATACGCAGTATTTT. This codes for CASSLVSGAADTQYF.

This clonotype was recorded at least ten times. The genes are TRBV28 and TRBJ1-3, with 9 bases fitting TRBD1. V was clipped by 6 bases and J by 0 bases; unmatched bases: 3. This CDR3 contains 15 residues. Germline assignment: CDR1 MDHEN and CDR2 SYDVKM. The CDR3 DNA is TGTGCCAGCAGCAGGGGACAGGGCTCTGGAAACACCATATATTTT. The encoded protein is CASSRGQGSGNTIYF.

This clonotype has a count of ten or more. The rearrangement joins TRBV6-5 to TRBJ1-1; the D gene is possibly TRBD1 (5 bases). This CDR3 is built from 15 residues. Germline values: CDR1 MNHEY, CDR2 SVGAGI. V was pared by 5 bases and J by 0 bases, with 13 bases between. CDR3 DNA sequence: TGTGCCAGCAGTCTTACGGGACGGTTGAACACTGAAGCTTTCTTT. This translates into CASSLTGRLNTEAFF.

This clonotype was picked up many times. The chain links TRBV7-2 to TRBJ1-1; the match to TRBD1 covers 7 bases. V dropped 3 bases and J dropped 3; count of bases not matched to a gene: 4. Germline V gives CDR1 SGHTA, CDR2 FQGNSA. The CDR3 consists of 14 residues. The CDR3 DNA reads as TGTGCCAGCAGCTTGGGGGACAGATACACTGAAGCTTTCTTT. This translates into CASSLGDRYTEAFF.